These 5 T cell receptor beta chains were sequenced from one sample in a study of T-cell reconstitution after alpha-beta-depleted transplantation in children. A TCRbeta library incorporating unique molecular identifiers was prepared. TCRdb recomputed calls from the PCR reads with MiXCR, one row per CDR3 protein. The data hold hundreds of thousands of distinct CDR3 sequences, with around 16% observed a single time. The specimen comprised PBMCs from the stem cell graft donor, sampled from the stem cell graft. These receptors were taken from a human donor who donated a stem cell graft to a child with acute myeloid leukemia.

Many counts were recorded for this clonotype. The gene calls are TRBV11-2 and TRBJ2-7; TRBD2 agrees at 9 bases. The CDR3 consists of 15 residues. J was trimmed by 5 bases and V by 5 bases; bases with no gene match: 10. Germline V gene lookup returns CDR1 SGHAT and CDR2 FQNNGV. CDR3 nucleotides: TGTGCCAGCAGCCCAGAGGTAGCGGGGGATCACGAGCAGTACTTC. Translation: CASSPEVAGDHEQYF.

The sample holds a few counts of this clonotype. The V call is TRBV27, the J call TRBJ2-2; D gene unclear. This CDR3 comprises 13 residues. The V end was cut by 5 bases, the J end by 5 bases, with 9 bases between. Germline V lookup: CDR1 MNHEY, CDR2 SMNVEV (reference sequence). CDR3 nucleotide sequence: TGTGCCAGCAGTAAACGGTGGACCGGGGAGCTGTTTTTT. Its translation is CASSKRWTGELFF.

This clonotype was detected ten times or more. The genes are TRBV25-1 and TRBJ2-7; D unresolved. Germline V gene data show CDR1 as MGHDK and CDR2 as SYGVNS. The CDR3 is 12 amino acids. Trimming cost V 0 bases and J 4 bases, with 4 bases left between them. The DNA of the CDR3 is TGTGCCAGCAGTGAATATGTATACGAGCAGTACTTC. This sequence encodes CASSEYVYEQYF.

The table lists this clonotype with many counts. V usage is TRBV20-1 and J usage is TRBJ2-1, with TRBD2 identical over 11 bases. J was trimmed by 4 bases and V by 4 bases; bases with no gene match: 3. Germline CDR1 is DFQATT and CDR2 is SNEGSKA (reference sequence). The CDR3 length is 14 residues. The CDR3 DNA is TGCAGTGCTACTCGGACTAGCGGGTACAATGAGCAGTTCTTC. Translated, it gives CSATRTSGYNEQFF.

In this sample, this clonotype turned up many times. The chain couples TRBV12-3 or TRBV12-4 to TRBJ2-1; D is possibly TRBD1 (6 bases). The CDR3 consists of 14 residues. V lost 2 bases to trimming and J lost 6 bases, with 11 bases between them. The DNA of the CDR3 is TGTGCCAGCAGTTTAAGCGGACAGACCAATGAGCAGTTCTTC. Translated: CASSLSGQTNEQFF.